This T cell receptor beta chain was sequenced for a study of PD-1 and CTLA-4 blockade in melanoma (dated by TCRdb to the early 2020s). At the level of the whole study: In patients with melanoma, the study measured the effects of PD-1 blockade versus CTLA-4 blockade on the melanoma-reactive CD8 T cell response.

The library was built by means of the immunoSEQ multiplex PCR assay. The table comes from immuneACCESS by way of TCRdb, which keeps in-frame sequences with V and J called. Part of the clones is missing from these tables; in studies checked, under half for an unresolved V gene and the rest for unknown reasons. The sample data list about 31,000 clones, and about 87% of these were observed just once. In total, the top ten clones hold roughly 6% of the sample. The cysteine opens and the phenylalanine closes a CDR3 of 13 amino acids. Only the CDR3 portion is preserved as DNA: 39 bases, with reading frame beginning at the first base. Based on the germline V gene (reference sequence), the CDR1 and CDR2 sequences are SGHNT and YYREEE. Trimming costs V 4 bases and J 6 bases, and their ends lie 14 bases apart. As to this clone: Its recognized antigen is unknown. No clone much larger than this one lies a single base away; base qualities are absent.

The chain uses TRBV5-4 and TRBJ2-7; TRBD2 is a possible D gene, resting on 6 matching bases. This TCR derives from a human donor with melanoma. Material: CD8+ T cells from peripheral blood, obtained from a patient given anti-PD-1 treatment. The sequence in DNA is TGTGCCAGCAGCCTTCTATTGGGGGGCGAGCAGTACTTC. Its amino acids are CASSLLLGGEQYF.